Listed here are 21 T cell receptor beta chains from one sample, sequenced in a study of T cells expressing NK-cell markers (TCRdb year 2020). Receptor libraries were prepared by 5' RACE. Sequencer: Illumina HiSeq 2000. TCRdb reprocessed the sequencing reads and holds a single record per CDR3 protein sequence, with no DNA. This sample's table carries fewer than 550,000 distinct CDR3 sequences. Jointly, the top ten make up 1.4% of the sample. The sample comprised blood T cells: a sorted CD56 or NKG2C T cell subset, CD4+ or CD8+ T cells, or bulk PBMC T cells (not recorded which). These receptor sequences come from a woman between 45 and 65 years old in good health. Donor details come from another sample of the same person, matched by shared clones.

This chain connects TRBV6-6 to TRBJ2-3; no DNA is available, so the TRBD2 call from TCRdb remains unchecked. Germline V gene lookup returns CDR1 MNHNY and CDR2 SVGAGI (reference sequence). There are 16 residues in the CDR3. CDR3 sequence: CASSYSTREDRDTQYF.

V is TRBV29-1 and J is TRBJ2-7; TCRdb's assignment of TRBD1 cannot be checked, as there is no DNA. The CDR3 has 15 amino acids. CDR1 is SQVTM, CDR2 ANQGSEA, per germline. CDR3: CSVDLGGQSSYEQYF.

The gene calls are TRBV5-8 and TRBJ1-1. CDR3 length: 16 residues. Germline V lookup: CDR1 SGHTS, CDR2 YDEGEE. Here the CDR3 reads CASSSRALLMNTEAFF. The variable domain in full, with the rest retrieved from reference TRBV5-8 and TRBJ1-1, is EAGVTQSPTHLIKTRGQQATLRCSPISGHTSVYWYQQALGLGLQFLLWYDEGEERNRGNFPPRFSGRQFPNYSSELNVNALELEDSALYLCASSSRALLMNTEAFFGQGTRLTVV.

The chain is built from TRBV29-1 and TRBJ2-3; TCRdb's assignment of TRBD2 cannot be checked, as there is no DNA. The germline V gene encodes CDR1 SQVTM and CDR2 ANQGSEA. The CDR3 is 14 amino acids. CDR3 in amino acids: CSVEDPGGTDTQYF.

This sequence joins TRBV20-1 and TRBJ1-5; the TRBD1 assignment by TCRdb is unverifiable without DNA. From germline, CDR1 is DFQATT and CDR2 SNEGSKA (reference sequence). The CDR3 loop spans 13 amino acids. Here the CDR3 reads CSAMRQGNQPQHF.

V is TRBV20-1 and J is TRBJ1-2. CDR3 size: 15 residues. Germline V gene sequence: CDR1 DFQATT, CDR2 SNEGSKA (reference sequence). CDR3 residues: CSARDVLGDNYGYTF.

The J gene is TRBJ2-7, the V gene TRBV18. This CDR3 is 11 amino acids long. The germline gives CDR1 KGHSH, CDR2 LQKENI. This chain's CDR3 is CASSLQDEQYF.

The genes are TRBV15 and TRBJ2-5; TCRdb indicates TRBD2, and absent DNA this call remains unverified. This CDR3 comprises 14 residues. Germline V gene data show CDR1 as LNHNV and CDR2 as YYDKDF (reference sequence). CDR3 amino acids: CATSAGLAQETQYF.

The rearrangement links TRBV29-1 to TRBJ2-1; TCRdb's D call, TRBD2, is unchecked because there is no DNA. The CDR3 runs 14 residues. Germline CDR1 is SQVTM and CDR2 is ANQGSEA. The CDR3 sequence is CSVGGGPPAGEQFF.

The chain recombines TRBV12-3 or TRBV12-4 with TRBJ2-2; TCRdb picks TRBD1, but there is no DNA to check that call. The CDR3 is 15 residues long. This chain's CDR3 is CASSPTGFIPGELFF.

The chain joins TRBV11-2 to TRBJ2-5. Germline values: CDR1 SGHAT, CDR2 FQNNGV. The CDR3 is 12 residues long. CDR3 in amino acids: CASSLVMETQYF.

This chain connects TRBV25-1 to TRBJ2-4; TCRdb's D call of TRBD2 is untestable without DNA. The CDR3 runs to 16 residues. Germline V CDR1 and CDR2: MGHDK, SYGVNS. This CDR3 reads CASSPYGAGDKNIQYF.

This chain uses TRBV5-6 with TRBJ2-7; TCRdb outputs TRBD1, but without DNA this stays unchecked. This CDR3 region has 13 residues. The germline CDR1 and CDR2 sequences are SGHDT and YYEEEE. CDR3 residues: CASSLSAGARRYF.

V gene TRBV5-1 combines with J gene TRBJ1-1. The CDR3 runs to 16 residues. The germline CDR1 and CDR2 sequences are SGHRS and YFSETQ. This chain's CDR3 is CASSLVAKLGNTEAFF.

The chain joins TRBV7-9 to TRBJ2-1; the D call of TRBD1 rests on TCRdb alone, since no DNA is present to check it. Per the germline V gene, CDR1 is SEHNR and CDR2 is FQNEAQ (reference sequence). The CDR3 is made up of 12 amino acids. The CDR3 here is CASKKQGDEQFF.

This sequence joins TRBV24-1 and TRBJ2-5. The CDR3 is 11 residues long. Germline V gives CDR1 KGHDR, CDR2 SFDVKD. The CDR3 protein is CATTWGRTQYF.

This rearrangement joins TRBV12-3 or TRBV12-4 to TRBJ2-5; lacking DNA, the TRBD1 call made by TCRdb goes unchecked. The CDR3 runs 16 residues. CDR3 region: CASSLLVGTGAETQYF.

This sequence joins TRBV7-6 and TRBJ2-1; as DNA is missing, the TRBD2 call by TCRdb cannot be tested. The CDR3 sequence is 18 residues long. The V gene's germline CDR1 is SGHVS and CDR2 FNYEAQ. The CDR3 protein is CASSLRLAGGPNYNEQFF.

V gene TRBV7-2 combines with J gene TRBJ2-4. Germline CDR1 is SGHTA and CDR2 is FQGNSA. This CDR3 contains 16 residues. CDR3 sequence: CASSLDKLAAKNIQYF.

The genes are TRBV11-2 and TRBJ2-3; TCRdb proposes TRBD2, but this gene call is untestable without DNA. Per germline, CDR1 SGHAT and CDR2 FQNNGV. This CDR3 has 16 residues. The CDR3 is CASRRRRDYSTDTQYF. Using reference TRBV11-2 and TRBJ2-3 for the parts outside the CDR3, the full variable domain is EAGVAQSPRYKIIEKRQSVAFWCNPISGHATLYWYQQILGQGPKLLIQFQNNGVVDDSQLPKDRFSAERLKGVDSTLKIQPAKLEDSAVYLCASRRRRDYSTDTQYFGPGTRLTVL.

This chain joins TRBV6-1 and TRBJ1-5; TCRdb's D call of TRBD1 is untestable without DNA. Germline lookup yields CDR1 MNHNS and CDR2 SASEGT. The CDR3 contains 13 residues. CDR3 loop: CASTSRGFQPQHF.